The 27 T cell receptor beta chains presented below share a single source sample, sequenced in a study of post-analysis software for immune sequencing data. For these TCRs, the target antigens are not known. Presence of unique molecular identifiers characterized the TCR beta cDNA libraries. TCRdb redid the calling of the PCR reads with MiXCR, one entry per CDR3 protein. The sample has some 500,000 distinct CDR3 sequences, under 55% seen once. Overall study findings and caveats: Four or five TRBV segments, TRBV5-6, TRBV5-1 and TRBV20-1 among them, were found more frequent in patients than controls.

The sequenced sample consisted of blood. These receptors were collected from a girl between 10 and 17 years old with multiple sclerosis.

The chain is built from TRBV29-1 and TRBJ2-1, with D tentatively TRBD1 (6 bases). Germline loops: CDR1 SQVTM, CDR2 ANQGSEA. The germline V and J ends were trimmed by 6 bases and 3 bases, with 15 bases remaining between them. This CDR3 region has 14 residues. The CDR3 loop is CSVMRAGVYNEQFF. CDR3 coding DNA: TGCAGCGTCATGAGGGCAGGGGTCTACAATGAGCAGTTCTTC.

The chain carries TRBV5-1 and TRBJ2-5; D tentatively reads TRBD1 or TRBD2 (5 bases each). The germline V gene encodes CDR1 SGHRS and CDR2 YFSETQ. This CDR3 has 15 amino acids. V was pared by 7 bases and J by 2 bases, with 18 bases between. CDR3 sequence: CASLRTPGPQETQYF. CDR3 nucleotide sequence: TGCGCCAGCCTTCGGACCCCGGGACCTCAAGAGACCCAGTACTTC. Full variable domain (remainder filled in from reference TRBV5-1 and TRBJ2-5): KAGVTQTPRYLIKTRGQQVTLSCSPISGHRSVSWYQQTPGQGLQFLFEYFSETQRNKGNFPGRFSGRQFSNSRSEMNVSTLELGDSALYLCASLRTPGPQETQYFGPGTRLLVL.

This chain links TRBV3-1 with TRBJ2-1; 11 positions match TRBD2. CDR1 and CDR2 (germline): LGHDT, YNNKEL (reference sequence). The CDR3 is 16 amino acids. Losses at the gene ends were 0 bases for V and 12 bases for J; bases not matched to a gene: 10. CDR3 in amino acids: CASSQDTSGRYPGQFF. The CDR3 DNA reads TGTGCCAGCAGCCAAGATACTAGCGGGAGATACCCTGGGCAGTTCTTC.

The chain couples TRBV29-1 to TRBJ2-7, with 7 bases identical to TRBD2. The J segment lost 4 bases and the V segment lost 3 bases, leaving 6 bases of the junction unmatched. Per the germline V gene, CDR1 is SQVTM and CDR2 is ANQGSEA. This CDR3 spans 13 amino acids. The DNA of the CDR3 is TGCAGCGTTGAGACTAGCAGGAAATACGAGCAGTACTTC. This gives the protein CSVETSRKYEQYF.

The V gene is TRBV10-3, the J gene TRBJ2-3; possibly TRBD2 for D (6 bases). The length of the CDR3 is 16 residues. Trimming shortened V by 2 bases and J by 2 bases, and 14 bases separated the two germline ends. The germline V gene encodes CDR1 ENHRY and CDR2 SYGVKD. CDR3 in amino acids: CAISEPLANYTDTQYF. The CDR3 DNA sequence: TGTGCCATCAGTGAGCCCCTAGCGAACTACACAGATACGCAGTATTTT.

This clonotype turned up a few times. The CDR3 here is CASSTGPYGYTF. The CDR3 DNA sequence: TGTGCCAGCAGTACCGGGCCCTATGGCTACACCTTC. The rearrangement uses TRBV6-1 and TRBJ1-2; D is undetermined. CDR3 length: 12 amino acids. Germline loops: CDR1 MNHNS, CDR2 SASEGT. V was clipped by 5 bases and J by 4 bases, with 8 bases between them.

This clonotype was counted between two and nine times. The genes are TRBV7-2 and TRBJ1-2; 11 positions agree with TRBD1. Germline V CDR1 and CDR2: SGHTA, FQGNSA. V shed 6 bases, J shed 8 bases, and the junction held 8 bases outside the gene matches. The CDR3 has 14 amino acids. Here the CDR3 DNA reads TGTGCCAGCAGACGGGGGACAGGGGGTCAAGGCTACACCTTC. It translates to CASRRGTGGQGYTF.

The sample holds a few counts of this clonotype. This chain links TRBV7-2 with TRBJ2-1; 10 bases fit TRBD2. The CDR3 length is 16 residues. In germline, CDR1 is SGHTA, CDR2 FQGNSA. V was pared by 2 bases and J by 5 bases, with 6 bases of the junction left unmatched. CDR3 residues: CASSLRASGSHNEQFF. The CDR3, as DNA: TGTGCCAGCAGCTTACGGGCTAGCGGGAGCCACAATGAGCAGTTCTTC.

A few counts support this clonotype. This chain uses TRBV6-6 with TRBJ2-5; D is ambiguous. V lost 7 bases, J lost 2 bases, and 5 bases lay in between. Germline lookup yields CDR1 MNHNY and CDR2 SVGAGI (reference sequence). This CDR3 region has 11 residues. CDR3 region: CASKQQETQYF. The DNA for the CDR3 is TGTGCCAGCAAACAGCAAGAGACCCAGTACTTC.

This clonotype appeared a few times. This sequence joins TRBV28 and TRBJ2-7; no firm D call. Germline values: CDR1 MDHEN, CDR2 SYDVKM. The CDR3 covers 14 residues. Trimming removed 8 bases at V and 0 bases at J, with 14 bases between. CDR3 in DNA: TGTGCCAGCCATATGGCAGGAACCTCCTACGAGCAGTACTTC. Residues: CASHMAGTSYEQYF.

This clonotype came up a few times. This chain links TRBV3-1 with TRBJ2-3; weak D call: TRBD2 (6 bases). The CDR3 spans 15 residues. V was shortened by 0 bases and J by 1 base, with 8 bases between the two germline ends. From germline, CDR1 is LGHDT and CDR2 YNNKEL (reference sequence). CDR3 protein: CASSQDGSRTDTQYF. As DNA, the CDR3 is TGTGCCAGCAGCCAAGACGGGAGTCGCACAGATACGCAGTATTTT.

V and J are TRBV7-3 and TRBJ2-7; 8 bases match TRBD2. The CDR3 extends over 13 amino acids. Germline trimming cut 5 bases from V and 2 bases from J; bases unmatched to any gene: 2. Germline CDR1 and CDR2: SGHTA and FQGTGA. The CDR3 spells CASSREGAYEQYF. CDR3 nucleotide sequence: TGTGCCAGCAGCCGGGAGGGGGCCTACGAGCAGTACTTC. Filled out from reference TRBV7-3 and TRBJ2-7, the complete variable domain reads GAGVSQTPSNKVTEKGKYVELRCDPISGHTALYWYRQSLGQGPEFLIYFQGTGAADDSGLPNDRFFAVRPEGSVSTLKIQRTERGDSAVYLCASSREGAYEQYFGPGTRLTVT.

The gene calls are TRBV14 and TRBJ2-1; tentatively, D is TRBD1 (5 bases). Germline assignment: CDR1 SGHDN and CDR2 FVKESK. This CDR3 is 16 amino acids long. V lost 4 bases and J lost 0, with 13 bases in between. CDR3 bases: TGTGCCAGCAGCCCTTGGACACGCAGCTCCTACAATGAGCAGTTCTTC. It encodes CASSPWTRSSYNEQFF.

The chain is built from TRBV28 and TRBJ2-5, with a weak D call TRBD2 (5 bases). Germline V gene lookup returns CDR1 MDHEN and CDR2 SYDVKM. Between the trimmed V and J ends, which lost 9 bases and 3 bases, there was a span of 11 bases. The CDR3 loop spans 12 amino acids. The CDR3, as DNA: TGTGCCAGTTGGGAGAGAGAAGAGACCCAGTACTTC. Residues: CASWEREETQYF.

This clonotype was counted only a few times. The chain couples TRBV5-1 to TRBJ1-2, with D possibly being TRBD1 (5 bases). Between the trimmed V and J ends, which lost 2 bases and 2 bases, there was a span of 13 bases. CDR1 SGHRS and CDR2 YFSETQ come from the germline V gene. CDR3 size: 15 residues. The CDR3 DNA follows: TGCGCCAGCAGCTTCACTTCCGGGGCCAACTATGGCTACACCTTC. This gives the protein CASSFTSGANYGYTF.

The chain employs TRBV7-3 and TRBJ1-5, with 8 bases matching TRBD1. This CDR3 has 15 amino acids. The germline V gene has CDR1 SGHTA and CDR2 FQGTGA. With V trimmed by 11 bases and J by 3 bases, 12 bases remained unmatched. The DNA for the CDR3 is TGTGCCTCCGCCCCTGACAGGGGTTCCAATCAGCCCCAGCATTTT. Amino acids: CASAPDRGSNQPQHF.

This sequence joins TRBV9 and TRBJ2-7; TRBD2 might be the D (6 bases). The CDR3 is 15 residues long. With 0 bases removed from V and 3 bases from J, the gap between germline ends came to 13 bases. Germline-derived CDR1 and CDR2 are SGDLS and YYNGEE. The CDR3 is CASSVAPAGSYEQYF. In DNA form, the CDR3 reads TGTGCCAGCAGCGTAGCTCCAGCGGGTAGCTACGAGCAGTACTTC.

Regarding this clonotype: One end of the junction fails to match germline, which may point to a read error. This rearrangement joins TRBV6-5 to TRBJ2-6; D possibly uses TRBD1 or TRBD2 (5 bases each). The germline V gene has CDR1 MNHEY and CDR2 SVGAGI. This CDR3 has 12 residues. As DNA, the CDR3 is TGTGCCAACAGGACTGGGGCCAACGTTCTGACTTTC. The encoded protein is CANRTGANVLTF.

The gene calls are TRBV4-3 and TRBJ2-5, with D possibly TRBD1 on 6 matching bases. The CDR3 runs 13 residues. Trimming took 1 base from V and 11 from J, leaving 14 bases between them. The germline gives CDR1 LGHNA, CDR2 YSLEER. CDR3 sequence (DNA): TGCGCCAGCAGCCAAGGGCAAAAGGGGGAGCAGTACTTC. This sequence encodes CASSQGQKGEQYF.

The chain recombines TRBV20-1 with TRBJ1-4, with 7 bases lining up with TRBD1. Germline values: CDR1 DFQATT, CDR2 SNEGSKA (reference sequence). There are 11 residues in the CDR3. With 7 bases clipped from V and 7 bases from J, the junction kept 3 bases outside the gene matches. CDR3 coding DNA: TGCAGTGTCCACAGGGGTGAAAAACTGTTTTTT. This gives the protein CSVHRGEKLFF.

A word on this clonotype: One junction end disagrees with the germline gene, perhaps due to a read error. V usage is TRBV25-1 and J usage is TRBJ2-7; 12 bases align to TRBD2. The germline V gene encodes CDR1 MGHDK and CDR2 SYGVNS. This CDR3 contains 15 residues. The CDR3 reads CTSSETSGSSYEQYF. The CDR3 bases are TGTACCAGCAGTGAGACTAGCGGGAGCTCCTACGAGCAGTACTTC.

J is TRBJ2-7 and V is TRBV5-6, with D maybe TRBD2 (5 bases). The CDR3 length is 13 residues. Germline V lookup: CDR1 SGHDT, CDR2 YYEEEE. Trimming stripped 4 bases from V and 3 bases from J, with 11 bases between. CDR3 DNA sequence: TGTGCCAGCAGCCGGGAACTCAGCTACGAGCAGTACTTC. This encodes CASSRELSYEQYF.

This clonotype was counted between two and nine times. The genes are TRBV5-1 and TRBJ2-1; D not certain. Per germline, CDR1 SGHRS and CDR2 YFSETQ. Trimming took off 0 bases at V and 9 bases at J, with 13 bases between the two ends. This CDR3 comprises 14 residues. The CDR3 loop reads CASSLETGRGEQFF. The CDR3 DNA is TGCGCCAGCAGCTTGGAGACTGGGCGAGGTGAGCAGTTCTTC.

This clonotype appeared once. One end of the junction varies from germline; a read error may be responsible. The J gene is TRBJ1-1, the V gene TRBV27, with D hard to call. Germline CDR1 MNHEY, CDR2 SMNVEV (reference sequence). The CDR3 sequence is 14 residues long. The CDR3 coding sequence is TGTGCCAGCAGTCTATCTTCAATTGGGACTGAAGCTTTCTTT. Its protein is CASSLSSIGTEAFF.

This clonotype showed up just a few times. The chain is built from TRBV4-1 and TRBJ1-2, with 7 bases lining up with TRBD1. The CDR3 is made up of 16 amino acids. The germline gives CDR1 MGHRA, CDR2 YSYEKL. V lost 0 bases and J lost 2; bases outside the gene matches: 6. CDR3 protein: CASSQDQGVSNYGYTF. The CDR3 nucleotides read TGCGCCAGCAGCCAAGATCAGGGGGTTTCCAACTATGGCTACACCTTC.

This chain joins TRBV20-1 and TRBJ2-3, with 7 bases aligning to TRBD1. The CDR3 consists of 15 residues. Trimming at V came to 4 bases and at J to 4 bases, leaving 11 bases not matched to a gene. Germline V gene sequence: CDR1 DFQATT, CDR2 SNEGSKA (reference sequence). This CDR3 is CSAKAPEGASDTQYF. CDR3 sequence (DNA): TGCAGTGCTAAAGCCCCAGAGGGGGCATCAGATACGCAGTATTTT.

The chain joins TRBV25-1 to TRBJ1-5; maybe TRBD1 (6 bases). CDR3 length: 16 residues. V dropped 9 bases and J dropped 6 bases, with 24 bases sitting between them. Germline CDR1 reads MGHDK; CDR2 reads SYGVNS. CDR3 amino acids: CASWGLRDIVLQPQHF. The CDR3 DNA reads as TGTGCCAGTTGGGGGCTCCGGGACATAGTTCTTCAGCCCCAGCATTTT.